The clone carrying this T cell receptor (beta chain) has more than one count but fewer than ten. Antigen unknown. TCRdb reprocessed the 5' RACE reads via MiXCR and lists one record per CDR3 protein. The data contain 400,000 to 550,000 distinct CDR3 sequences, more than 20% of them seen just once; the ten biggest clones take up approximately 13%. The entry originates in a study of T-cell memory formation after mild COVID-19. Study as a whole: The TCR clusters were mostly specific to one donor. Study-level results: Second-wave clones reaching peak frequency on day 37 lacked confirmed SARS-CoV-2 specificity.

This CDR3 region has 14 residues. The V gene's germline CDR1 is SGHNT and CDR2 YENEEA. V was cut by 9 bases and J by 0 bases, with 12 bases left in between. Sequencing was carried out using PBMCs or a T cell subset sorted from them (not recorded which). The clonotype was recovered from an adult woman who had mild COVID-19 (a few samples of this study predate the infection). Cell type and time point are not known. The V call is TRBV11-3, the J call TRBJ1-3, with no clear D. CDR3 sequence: CASTARNSGNTIYF. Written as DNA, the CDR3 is TGTGCCAGTACGGCGAGAAACTCTGGAAACACCATATATTTT.